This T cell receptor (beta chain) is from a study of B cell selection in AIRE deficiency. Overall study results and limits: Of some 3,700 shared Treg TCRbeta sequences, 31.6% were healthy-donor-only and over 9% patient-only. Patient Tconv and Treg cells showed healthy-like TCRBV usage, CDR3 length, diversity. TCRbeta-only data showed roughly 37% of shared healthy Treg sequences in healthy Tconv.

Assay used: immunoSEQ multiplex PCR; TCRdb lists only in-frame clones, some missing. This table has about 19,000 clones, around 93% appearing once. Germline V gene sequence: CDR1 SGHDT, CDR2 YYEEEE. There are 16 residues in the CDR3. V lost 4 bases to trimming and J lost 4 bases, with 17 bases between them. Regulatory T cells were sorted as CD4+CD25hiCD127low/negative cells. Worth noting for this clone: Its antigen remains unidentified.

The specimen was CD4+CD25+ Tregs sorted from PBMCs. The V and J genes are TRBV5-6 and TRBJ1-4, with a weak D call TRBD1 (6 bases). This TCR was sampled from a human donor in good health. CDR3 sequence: CASSPRGAGLNEKLFF. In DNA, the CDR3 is TGTGCCAGCAGCCCCCGGGGGGCCGGGCTTAATGAAAAACTGTTTTTT.